This T cell receptor (beta chain) was observed in a study of T cell responses to AZD1222 COVID-19 vaccine. This CDR3 spans 13 amino acids. V shed 2 bases and J shed 3 bases, with 7 bases lying between them. The germline gives CDR1 LGHNA, CDR2 YNFKEQ. Using immunoSEQ multiplex PCR, the repertoire was profiled, and TCRdb retains in-frame clones only, with some absent. In the table there are about 140,000 clones, roughly nine tenths of which are singletons. Concerning this clone itself: What it recognizes is unknown.

Study-level findings and limits: Baseline seropositivity occurred in only a handful of AZD1222 recipients. Rises in breadth and depth of Spike-specific TCRs came after two AZD1222 doses.

The sequence was obtained from an adult who received the AZD1222 COVID-19 vaccine. The sequencing here drew on peripheral blood, taken 28 days after the second AZD1222 dose. The V call is TRBV4-2, the J call TRBJ1-2, with D unresolved. The chain's CDR3 is CASSQSRDYGYTF. CDR3 coding DNA: TGTGCCAGCAGCCAAAGTCGGGACTATGGCTACACCTTC.